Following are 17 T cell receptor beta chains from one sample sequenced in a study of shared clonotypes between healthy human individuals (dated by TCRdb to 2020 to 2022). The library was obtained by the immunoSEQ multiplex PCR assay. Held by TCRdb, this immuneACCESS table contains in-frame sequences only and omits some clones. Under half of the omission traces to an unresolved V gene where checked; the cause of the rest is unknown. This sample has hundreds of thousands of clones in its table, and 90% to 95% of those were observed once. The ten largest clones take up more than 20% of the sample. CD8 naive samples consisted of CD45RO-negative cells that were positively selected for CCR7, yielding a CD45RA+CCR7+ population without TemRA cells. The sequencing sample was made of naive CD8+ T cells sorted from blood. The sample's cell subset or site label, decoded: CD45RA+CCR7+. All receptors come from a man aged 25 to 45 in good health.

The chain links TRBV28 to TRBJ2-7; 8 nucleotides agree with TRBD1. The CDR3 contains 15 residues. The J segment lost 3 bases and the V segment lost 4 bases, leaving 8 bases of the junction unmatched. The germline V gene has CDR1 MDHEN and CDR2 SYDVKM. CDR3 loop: CASSSPQTGVYEQYF. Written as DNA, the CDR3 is TGTGCCAGCAGTTCCCCACAGACAGGGGTCTACGAGCAGTACTTC.

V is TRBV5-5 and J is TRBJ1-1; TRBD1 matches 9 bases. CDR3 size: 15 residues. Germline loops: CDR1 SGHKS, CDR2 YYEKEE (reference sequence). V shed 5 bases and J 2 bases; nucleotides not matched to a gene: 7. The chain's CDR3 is CASRGRTGANTEAFF. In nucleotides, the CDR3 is TGTGCCAGCAGGGGACGGACAGGGGCTAACACTGAAGCTTTCTTT.

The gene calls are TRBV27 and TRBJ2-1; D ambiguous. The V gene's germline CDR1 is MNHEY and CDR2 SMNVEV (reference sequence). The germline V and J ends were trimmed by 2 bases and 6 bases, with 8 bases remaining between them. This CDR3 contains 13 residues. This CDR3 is CASSLDLANEQFF. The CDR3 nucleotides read TGTGCCAGCAGTTTAGATCTGGCCAATGAGCAGTTCTTC.

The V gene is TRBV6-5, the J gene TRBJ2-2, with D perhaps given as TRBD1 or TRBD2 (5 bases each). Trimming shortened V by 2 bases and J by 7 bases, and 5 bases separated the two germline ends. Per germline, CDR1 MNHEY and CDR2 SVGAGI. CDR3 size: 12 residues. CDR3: CASSYGGGELFF. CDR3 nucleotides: TGTGCCAGCAGTTACGGGGGCGGGGAGCTGTTTTTT.

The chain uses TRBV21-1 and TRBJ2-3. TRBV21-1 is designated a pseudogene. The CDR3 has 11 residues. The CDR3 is CASSKDDTQYF. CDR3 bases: TGTGCCAGCAGCAAGGACGATACGCAGTATTTT.

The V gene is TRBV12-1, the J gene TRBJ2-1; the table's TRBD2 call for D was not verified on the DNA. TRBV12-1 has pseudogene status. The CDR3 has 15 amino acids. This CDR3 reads CASSVGLAVGPGQFF. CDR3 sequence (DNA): TGTGCCAGCAGCGTGGGACTAGCGGTCGGCCCGGGGCAGTTCTTC.

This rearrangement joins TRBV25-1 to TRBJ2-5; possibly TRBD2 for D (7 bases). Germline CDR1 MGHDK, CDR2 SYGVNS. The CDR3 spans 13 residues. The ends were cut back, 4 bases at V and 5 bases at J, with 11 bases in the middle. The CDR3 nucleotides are TGTGCCAGCAGTGGAGGGGGAGGGGAGACCCAGTACTTC. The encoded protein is CASSGGGGETQYF.

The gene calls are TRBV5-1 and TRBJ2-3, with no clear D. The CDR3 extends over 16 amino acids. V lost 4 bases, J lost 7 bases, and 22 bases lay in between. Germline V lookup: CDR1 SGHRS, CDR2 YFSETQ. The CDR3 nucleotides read TGCGCCAGCAGCCCTGGTTGGACCGAGTTCCTCTATACGCAGTATTTT. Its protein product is CASSPGWTEFLYTQYF. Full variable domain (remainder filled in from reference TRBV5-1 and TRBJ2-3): KAGVTQTPRYLIKTRGQQVTLSCSPISGHRSVSWYQQTPGQGLQFLFEYFSETQRNKGNFPGRFSGRQFSNSRSEMNVSTLELGDSALYLCASSPGWTEFLYTQYFGPGTRLTVL.

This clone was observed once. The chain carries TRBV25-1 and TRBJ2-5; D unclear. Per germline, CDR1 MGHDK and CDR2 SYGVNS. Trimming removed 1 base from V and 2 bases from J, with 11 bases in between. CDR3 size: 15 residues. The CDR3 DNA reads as TGTGCCAGCAGTGAATTTAACGGGCTACAAGAGACCCAGTACTTC. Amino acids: CASSEFNGLQETQYF.

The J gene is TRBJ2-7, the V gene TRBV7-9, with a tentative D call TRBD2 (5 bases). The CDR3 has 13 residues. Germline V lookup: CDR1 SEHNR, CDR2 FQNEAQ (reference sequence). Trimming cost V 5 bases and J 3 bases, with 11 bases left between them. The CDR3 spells CASSPPGDYEQYF. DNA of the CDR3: TGTGCCAGCAGCCCCCCCGGGGACTACGAGCAGTACTTC.

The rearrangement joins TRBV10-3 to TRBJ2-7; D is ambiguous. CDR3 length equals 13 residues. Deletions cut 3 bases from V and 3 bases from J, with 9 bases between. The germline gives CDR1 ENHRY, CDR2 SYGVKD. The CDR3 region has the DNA TGTGCCATCAGTGACGACTTGAACTACGAGCAGTACTTC. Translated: CAISDDLNYEQYF.

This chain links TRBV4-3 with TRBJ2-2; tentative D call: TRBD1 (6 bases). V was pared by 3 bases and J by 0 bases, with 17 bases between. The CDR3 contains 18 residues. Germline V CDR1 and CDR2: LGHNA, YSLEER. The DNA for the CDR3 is TGCGCCAGCAGCCAGCACGTTGACAGGTACACGAACACCGGGGAGCTGTTTTTT. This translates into CASSQHVDRYTNTGELFF.

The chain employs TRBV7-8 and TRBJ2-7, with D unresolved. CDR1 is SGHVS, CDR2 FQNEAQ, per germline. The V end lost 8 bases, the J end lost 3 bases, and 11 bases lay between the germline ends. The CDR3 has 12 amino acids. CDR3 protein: CASLGLSYEQYF. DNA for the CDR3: TGTGCCAGCCTGGGCTTAAGCTACGAGCAGTACTTC.

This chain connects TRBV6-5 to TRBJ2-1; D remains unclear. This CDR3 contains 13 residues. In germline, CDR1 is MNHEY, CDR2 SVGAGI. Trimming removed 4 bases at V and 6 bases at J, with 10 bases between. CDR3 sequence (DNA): TGTGCCAGCAGTTTAACTCCCGGCAATGAGCAGTTCTTC. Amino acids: CASSLTPGNEQFF.

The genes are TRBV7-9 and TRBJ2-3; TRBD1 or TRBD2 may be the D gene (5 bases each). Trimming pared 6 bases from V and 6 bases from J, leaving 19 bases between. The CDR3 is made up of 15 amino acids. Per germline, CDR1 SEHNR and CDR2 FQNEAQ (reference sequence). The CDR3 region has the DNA TGTGCCAGCAGTGACTTGGTGGGGACCAAGGATACGCAGTATTTT. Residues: CASSDLVGTKDTQYF.

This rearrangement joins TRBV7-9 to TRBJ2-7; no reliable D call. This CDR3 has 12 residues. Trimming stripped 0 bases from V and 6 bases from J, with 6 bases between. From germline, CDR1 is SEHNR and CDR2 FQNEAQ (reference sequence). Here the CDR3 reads CASSLAPGEQYF. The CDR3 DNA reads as TGTGCCAGCAGCTTAGCCCCAGGCGAGCAGTACTTC.

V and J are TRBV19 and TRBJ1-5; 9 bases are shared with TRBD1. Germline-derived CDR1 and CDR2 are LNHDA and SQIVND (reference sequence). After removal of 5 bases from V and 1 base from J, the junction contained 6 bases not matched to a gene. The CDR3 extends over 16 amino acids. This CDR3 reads CASSLWDRASNQPQHF. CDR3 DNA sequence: TGTGCCAGTAGTCTATGGGACAGGGCCAGCAATCAGCCCCAGCATTTT.